This paragraph covers one T cell receptor (beta chain) sequence. Its antigen is currently unknown. This record belongs to a study of T-cell memory formation after mild COVID-19. Notes on the study in general: Among contracting clones, CD4+ were mainly CM/EM and CD8+ enriched in EMRA.

Amplification by 5'RACE using constant-segment primers produced TCR alpha and TCR beta cDNA libraries that carried sample barcodes and UMIs. TCRdb recomputed calls from the 5' RACE reads with MiXCR, one row per CDR3 protein. The repertoire holds roughly 170,000 distinct CDR3 sequences, with around a sixth as singletons. Germline-derived CDR1 and CDR2 are SGHTA and FQGNSA. With V trimmed by 4 bases and J by 6 bases, 5 bases remained unmatched. The CDR3 extends over 14 amino acids. This receptor was taken from a man between 18 and 29 years old who had mild COVID-19 (a few samples of this study predate the infection). Cell type and time point are not known. Sequencing input: PBMCs or a T cell subset sorted from them (not recorded which). This chain links TRBV7-2 with TRBJ2-2, with 7 nucleotides matching TRBD1. The chain's CDR3 is CASSYYQGAGELFF. CDR3 coding DNA: TGTGCCAGCAGCTACTACCAGGGGGCCGGGGAGCTGTTTTTT.